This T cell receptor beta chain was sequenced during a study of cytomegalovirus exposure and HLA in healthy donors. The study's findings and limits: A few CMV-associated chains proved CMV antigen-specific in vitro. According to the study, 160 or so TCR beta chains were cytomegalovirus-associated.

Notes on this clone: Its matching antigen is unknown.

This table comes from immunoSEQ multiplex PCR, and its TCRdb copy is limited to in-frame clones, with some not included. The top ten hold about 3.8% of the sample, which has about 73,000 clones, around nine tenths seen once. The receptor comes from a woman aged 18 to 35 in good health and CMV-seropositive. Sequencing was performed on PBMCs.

The CDR3 DNA reads as TGTGCCAGCTCACCAATTGACGGGTCCGGGGAGCTGTTTTTT. It encodes CASSPIDGSGELFF. This chain connects TRBV18 to TRBJ2-2, with D hard to call. Looked up from germline, CDR1 is KGHSH and CDR2 is LQKENI. The V and J ends lost 2 bases and 6 bases respectively, with 10 bases between them. The CDR3 runs 14 residues.